Below, 25 T cell receptor beta chains from the same sample are listed, as sequenced in a study of beta chain features in type 1 diabetes. Investigators reverse transcribed all isolated RNA, so they sequenced expressed TCRB transcripts. Using immunoSEQ multiplex PCR, the repertoire was profiled, and TCRdb retains in-frame clones only, with some absent. The table has about 410,000 clones, roughly 14% seen once. Sequenced material: naive CD4+ T cells from blood. The origin of the receptors is a man aged 30 to 45 in good health.

This clone was picked up a small number of times. The V gene is TRBV15, the J gene TRBJ1-6, with 7 bases lining up with TRBD1. CDR3 size: 14 residues. Germline CDR1 LNHNV, CDR2 YYDKDF (reference sequence). Trimming cost V 2 bases and J 7 bases; bases outside gene matches: 2. The CDR3 loop is CATSRKQGNSPLHF. The CDR3 DNA is TGTGCCACCAGCAGAAAACAGGGGAATTCACCCCTCCACTTT.

The chain recombines TRBV5-1 with TRBJ2-7, with D perhaps given as TRBD1 or TRBD2 (5 bases each). CDR1 and CDR2 (germline): SGHRS, YFSETQ. Trimming took off 4 bases at V and 2 bases at J, with 10 bases between the two ends. The CDR3 totals 13 residues. The CDR3 is CASSPSGPYEQYF. CDR3 DNA sequence: TGCGCCAGCAGCCCCTCGGGACCCTACGAGCAGTACTTC.

The J gene is TRBJ2-5, the V gene TRBV14; no reliable D call. Trimming took off 3 bases at V and 3 bases at J, with 11 bases between the two ends. The V gene's germline CDR1 is SGHDN and CDR2 FVKESK. The CDR3 consists of 14 residues. The CDR3 DNA reads TGTGCCAGCAGCCAGTTCTACAGCGAAGAGACCCAGTACTTC. It is translated as CASSQFYSEETQYF.

The chain recombines TRBV7-8 with TRBJ2-1; a possible D gene is TRBD2 (6 bases). Trimming left V 6 bases short and J 9 bases short, with 18 bases between. Looked up from germline, CDR1 is SGHVS and CDR2 is FQNEAQ. CDR3 length: 14 residues. CDR3 coding DNA: TGTGCCAGCAGAGTGGCTAGCGACGGTCTTGAGCAGTTCTTC. Its translation is CASRVASDGLEQFF.

This clone appeared a few times. The V call is TRBV30, the J call TRBJ1-5, with a tentative D call TRBD1 (5 bases). Germline V CDR1 and CDR2: GTSNPN, SVGIG (reference sequence). The CDR3 loop spans 17 amino acids. V lost 5 bases, J lost 0 bases, and 20 bases lay in between. Written as DNA, the CDR3 is TGTGCCTGGGGTAGCCTACAAGGGGAAGATAGCAATCAGCCCCAGCATTTT. Protein: CAWGSLQGEDSNQPQHF.

The chain is built from TRBV27 and TRBJ2-7; D may correspond to TRBD1 or TRBD2 (5 bases each). The germline V gene encodes CDR1 MNHEY and CDR2 SMNVEV (reference sequence). V was cut by 1 base and J by 2 bases, with 12 bases left in between. The CDR3 is made up of 15 amino acids. The CDR3 nucleotides read TGTGCCAGCAGTTTATATGTGGGACCGACCTACGAGCAGTACTTC. Its protein product is CASSLYVGPTYEQYF.

The J gene is TRBJ2-1, the V gene TRBV5-4; 12 nucleotides align to TRBD2. Trimming at V came to 3 bases and at J to 6 bases, leaving 10 bases not matched to a gene. Germline V gene sequence: CDR1 SGHNT, CDR2 YYREEE (reference sequence). The CDR3 runs 17 residues. The CDR3 nucleotides read TGTGCCAGCAGCTCCTCCCAACTAGCGGGAGGCTCCAATGAGCAGTTCTTC. Its translation: CASSSSQLAGGSNEQFF.

The chain combines TRBV5-6 with TRBJ2-1, with D uncertain. The germline V gene has CDR1 SGHDT and CDR2 YYEEEE. This CDR3 is 12 amino acids long. V was trimmed by 0 bases and J by 7 bases, leaving 5 bases between them. CDR3 coding DNA: TGTGCCAGCAGCTTGGGAAGGAATGAGCAGTTCTTC. This gives the protein CASSLGRNEQFF.

J is TRBJ2-4 and V is TRBV14; 10 nucleotides match TRBD2. Germline CDR1 and CDR2: SGHDN and FVKESK. Losses at the gene ends were 2 bases for V and 13 bases for J; bases not matched to a gene: 2. This CDR3 contains 12 residues. The DNA for the CDR3 is TGTGCCAGCAGCCAATTTAGCGGGGGGCAGTACTTC. This translates into CASSQFSGGQYF.

The J gene is TRBJ2-7, the V gene TRBV2; a possible D gene is TRBD1 (6 bases). Per the germline V gene, CDR1 is SNHLY and CDR2 is FYNNEI. CDR3 length: 12 amino acids. V shed 11 bases and J shed 2 bases, with 13 bases lying between them. CDR3 sequence reads: CAEGDTTYEQYF. CDR3 in DNA: TGTGCCGAAGGGGACACCACCTACGAGCAGTACTTC.

The rearrangement joins TRBV6-6 to TRBJ1-5; no reliable D call. The germline V gene has CDR1 MNHNY and CDR2 SVGAGI (reference sequence). This CDR3 spans 12 amino acids. Trimming removed 6 bases from V and 5 bases from J, with 8 bases in between. The CDR3 bases are TGTGCCAGCAGGGGAAGGGATCAGCCCCAGCATTTT. Its protein is CASRGRDQPQHF.

The chain couples TRBV6-6 to TRBJ2-1, with TRBD2 identical over 13 bases. V was clipped by 6 bases and J by 14 bases; unmatched bases: 10. Per germline, CDR1 MNHNY and CDR2 SVGAGI (reference sequence). CDR3 length: 14 amino acids. CDR3 loop: CASSERLAGGLKFF. DNA of the CDR3: TGTGCCAGCAGCGAGCGACTAGCGGGAGGCCTCAAGTTCTTC.

The rearrangement uses TRBV4-2 and TRBJ1-3; D is uncertain. Between the trimmed V and J ends, which lost 6 bases and 3 bases, there was a span of 9 bases. The CDR3 covers 13 residues. The germline gives CDR1 LGHNA, CDR2 YNFKEQ. The CDR3 coding sequence is TGTGCCAGCAGGGCCACCAATGGAAACACCATATATTTT. Translated, it gives CASRATNGNTIYF.

This chain joins TRBV30 and TRBJ2-3, with a weak D call TRBD2 (5 bases). CDR1 is GTSNPN and CDR2 is SVGIG in the germline V gene (reference sequence). The V end was cut by 1 base, the J end by 5 bases, with 10 bases between. The CDR3 consists of 13 residues. The CDR3: CAWSARTGDTQYF. The CDR3 DNA follows: TGTGCCTGGAGTGCCCGGACTGGAGATACGCAGTATTTT. The full variable domain, completed using reference TRBV30 and TRBJ2-3, is SQTIHQWPATLVQPVGSPLSLECTVEGTSNPNLYWYRQAAGRGLQLLFYSVGIGQISSEVPQNLSASRPQDRQFILSSKKLLLSDSGFYLCAWSARTGDTQYFGPGTRLTVL.

CDR3 coding DNA: TGCAGTCTCATAGGATCTCAGGACAGGGTCTACGAGCAGTACTTC. Its translation is CSLIGSQDRVYEQYF. The chain has TRBV29-1 and TRBJ2-7; 8 nucleotides line up with TRBD1. The CDR3 has 15 amino acids. Germline CDR1 reads SQVTM; CDR2 reads ANQGSEA.

The chain is built from TRBV9 and TRBJ2-1; 7 bases line up with TRBD2. The CDR3 runs 16 residues. V was pared by 4 bases and J by 5 bases, with 12 bases of the junction left unmatched. Germline V lookup: CDR1 SGDLS, CDR2 YYNGEE. The CDR3 DNA reads as TGTGCCAGCAGCCCAAACGCGGGAGCATCCGACAATGAGCAGTTCTTC. It is translated as CASSPNAGASDNEQFF.

This clone was seen a few times. V usage is TRBV7-2 and J usage is TRBJ1-4; D ambiguous. Per the germline V gene, CDR1 is SGHTA and CDR2 is FQGNSA. The CDR3 contains 15 residues. V lost 1 base and J 7 bases, leaving 13 bases between the germline ends. CDR3 sequence reads: CASSLVAGPSEKLFF. The CDR3 DNA follows: TGTGCCAGCAGCTTAGTTGCAGGCCCTAGTGAAAAACTGTTTTTT.

The chain links TRBV2 to TRBJ2-3, with D maybe TRBD1 (5 bases). The V end lost 5 bases, the J end lost 7 bases, and 10 bases lay between the germline ends. The germline gives CDR1 SNHLY, CDR2 FYNNEI. This CDR3 is 12 amino acids long. CDR3 bases: TGTGCCAGCAGTCCTAGGGGATATACGCAGTATTTT. Its translation is CASSPRGYTQYF.

The gene calls are TRBV28 and TRBJ2-7; TRBD2 agrees at 10 bases. Trimming took 6 bases from V and 0 from J; bases not matched to a gene: 5. This CDR3 is 15 amino acids long. From germline, CDR1 is MDHEN and CDR2 SYDVKM. The CDR3 loop is CASSAASGSSYEQYV. For the CDR3, the DNA is TGTGCCAGCAGCGCAGCTAGCGGGAGCTCCTACGAGCAGTACGTC.

This clone has more than one count but fewer than ten. The chain links TRBV7-9 to TRBJ1-2, with 7 bases that match TRBD1. Germline trimming cut 4 bases from V and 9 bases from J; bases unmatched to any gene: 8. Germline-derived CDR1 and CDR2 are SEHNR and FQNEAQ (reference sequence). There are 13 residues in the CDR3. The CDR3 is CASSYTGEGSYTF. The CDR3 nucleotides read TGTGCCAGCAGCTATACAGGGGAAGGTAGCTACACCTTC.

The sample holds a few counts of this clone. This chain uses TRBV6-5 with TRBJ2-5, with a tentative D call TRBD1 (6 bases). The germline CDR1 and CDR2 sequences are MNHEY and SVGAGI. This CDR3 has 14 amino acids. The ends were cut back, 8 bases at V and 5 bases at J, with 18 bases in the middle. As DNA, the CDR3 is TGTGCCAGCCGCCACAGGGTTTATACGGAGACCCAGTACTTC. The encoded protein is CASRHRVYTETQYF.

The chain is built from TRBV6-5 and TRBJ1-1, with D perhaps TRBD1 (6 bases). The CDR3 length is 13 residues. V lost 7 bases and J lost 10, with 19 bases in between. The germline CDR1 and CDR2 sequences are MNHEY and SVGAGI. The CDR3 coding sequence is TGTGCCAGCATCCGGACAGCTCAAGGCATAGCTTTCTTT. It is translated as CASIRTAQGIAFF.

This clone has a handful of counts. The chain carries TRBV9 and TRBJ2-1; 8 positions agree with TRBD2. From germline, CDR1 is SGDLS and CDR2 YYNGEE. CDR3 length: 17 amino acids. Trimming at V came to 0 bases and at J to 0 bases, leaving 5 bases not matched to a gene. The CDR3 DNA reads as TGTGCCAGCAGCGTAGGAACTAGCGGCTTCTCCTACAATGAGCAGTTCTTC. Amino acids: CASSVGTSGFSYNEQFF.

This clone has just a few counts. This CDR3 is CSVDKLGQGTEAFF. The CDR3 DNA sequence: TGCAGCGTTGACAAACTGGGGCAGGGCACTGAAGCTTTCTTT. The chain combines TRBV29-1 with TRBJ1-1, with TRBD1 as a possible D gene (5 bases). V was clipped by 3 bases and J by 4 bases, with 15 bases between them. The CDR3 runs to 14 residues. Per the germline V gene, CDR1 is SQVTM and CDR2 is ANQGSEA.

This clone was observed a few times. V and J are TRBV11-2 and TRBJ2-7; 8 bases line up with TRBD1. The CDR3 runs 14 residues. Losses at the gene ends were 1 base for V and 4 bases for J; bases not matched to a gene: 3. CDR1 and CDR2 from the germline V gene are SGHAT and FQNNGV. The CDR3 reads CASSLGRGPYEQYV. The CDR3 bases are TGTGCCAGCAGCTTAGGCAGGGGGCCGTACGAGCAGTACGTC.